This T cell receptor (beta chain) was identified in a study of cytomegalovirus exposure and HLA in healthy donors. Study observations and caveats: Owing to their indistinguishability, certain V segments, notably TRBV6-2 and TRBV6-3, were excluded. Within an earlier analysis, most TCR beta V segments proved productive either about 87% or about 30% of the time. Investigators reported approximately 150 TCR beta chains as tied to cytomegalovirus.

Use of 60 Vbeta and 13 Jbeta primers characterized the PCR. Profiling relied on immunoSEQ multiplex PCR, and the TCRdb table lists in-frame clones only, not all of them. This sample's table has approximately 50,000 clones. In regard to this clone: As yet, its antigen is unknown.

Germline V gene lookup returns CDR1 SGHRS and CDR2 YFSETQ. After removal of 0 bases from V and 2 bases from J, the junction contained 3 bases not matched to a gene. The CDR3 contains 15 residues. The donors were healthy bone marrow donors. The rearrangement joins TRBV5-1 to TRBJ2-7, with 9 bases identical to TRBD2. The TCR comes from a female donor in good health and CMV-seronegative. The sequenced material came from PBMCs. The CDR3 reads CASSLGTSATYEQYF. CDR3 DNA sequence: TGCGCCAGCAGCTTGGGGACTAGCGCTACCTACGAGCAGTACTTC.